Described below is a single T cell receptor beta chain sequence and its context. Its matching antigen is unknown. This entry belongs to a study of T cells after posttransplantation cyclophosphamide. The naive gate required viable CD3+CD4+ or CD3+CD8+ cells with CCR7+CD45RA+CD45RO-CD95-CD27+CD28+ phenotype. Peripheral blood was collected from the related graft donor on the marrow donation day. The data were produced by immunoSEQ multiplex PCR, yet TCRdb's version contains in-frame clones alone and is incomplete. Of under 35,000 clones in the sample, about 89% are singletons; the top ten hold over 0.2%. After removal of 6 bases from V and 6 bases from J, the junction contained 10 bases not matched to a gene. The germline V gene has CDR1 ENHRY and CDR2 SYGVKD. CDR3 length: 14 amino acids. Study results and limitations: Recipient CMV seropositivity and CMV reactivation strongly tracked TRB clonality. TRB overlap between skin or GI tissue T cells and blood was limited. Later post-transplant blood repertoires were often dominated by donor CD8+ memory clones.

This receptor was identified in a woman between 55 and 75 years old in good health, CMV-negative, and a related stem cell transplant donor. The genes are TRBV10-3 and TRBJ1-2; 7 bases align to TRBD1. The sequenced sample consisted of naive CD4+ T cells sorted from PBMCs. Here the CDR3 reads CAISQTTGAHGYTF. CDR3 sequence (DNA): TGTGCCATCAGCCAGACCACAGGGGCCCATGGCTACACCTTC.